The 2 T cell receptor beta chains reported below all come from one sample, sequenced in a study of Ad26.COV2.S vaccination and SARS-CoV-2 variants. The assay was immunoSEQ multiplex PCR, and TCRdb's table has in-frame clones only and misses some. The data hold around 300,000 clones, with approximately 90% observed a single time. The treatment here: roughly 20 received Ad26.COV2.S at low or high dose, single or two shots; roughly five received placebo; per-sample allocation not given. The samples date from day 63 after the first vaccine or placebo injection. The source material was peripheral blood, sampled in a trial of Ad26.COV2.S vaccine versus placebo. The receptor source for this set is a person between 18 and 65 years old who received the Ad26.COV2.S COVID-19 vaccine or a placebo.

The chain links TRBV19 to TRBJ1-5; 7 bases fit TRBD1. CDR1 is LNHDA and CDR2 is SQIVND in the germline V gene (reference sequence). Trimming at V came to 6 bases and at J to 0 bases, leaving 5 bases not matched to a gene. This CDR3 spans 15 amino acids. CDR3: CASRRQGLSNQPQHF. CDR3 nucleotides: TGTGCCAGTAGAAGACAGGGACTTAGCAATCAGCCCCAGCATTTT.

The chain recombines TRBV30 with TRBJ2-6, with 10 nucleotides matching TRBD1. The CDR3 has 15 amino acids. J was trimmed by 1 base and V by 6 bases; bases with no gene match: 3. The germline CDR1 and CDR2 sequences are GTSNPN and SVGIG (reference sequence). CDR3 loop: CACGGQGSGANVLTF. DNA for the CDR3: TGTGCCTGTGGGGGACAGGGGTCTGGGGCCAACGTCCTGACTTTC.